The 27 T cell receptor beta chains below all came from one sample that was sequenced in a study of response to subunit inactivated influenza vaccine. TCRdb fed the RT-PCR reads into MiXCR, producing one record per CDR3 protein. The data hold 650,000 to 800,000 distinct CDR3 sequences, with approximately 15% observed a single time. The material sequenced was PBMCs from blood, taken 14 days before vaccination. Source of these receptors: a man in his fifties or sixties who received an inactivated influenza vaccine.

The rearrangement uses TRBV10-3 and TRBJ2-5; 10 nucleotides agree with TRBD2. There are 16 residues in the CDR3. Germline loops: CDR1 ENHRY, CDR2 SYGVKD. V lost 6 bases, J lost 0 bases, and 7 bases stayed unmatched. Here the CDR3 DNA reads TGTGCCATCAGCACAGAACTAGCGGGGAACCAAGAGACCCAGTACTTC. Its protein product is CAISTELAGNQETQYF.

Comments on this clonotype: A junction boundary mismatches the germline segment, possibly from a read error. The chain links TRBV7-6 to TRBJ1-5, with D perhaps TRBD1 (6 bases). The CDR3 covers 15 residues. Looked up from germline, CDR1 is SGHVS and CDR2 is FNYEAQ. CDR3 amino acids: CASSSNQGSNQPRHF. The CDR3 DNA sequence: TGTGCCAGCAGCTCGAACCAGGGGAGCAATCAGCCCCGGCATTTT.

DNA of the CDR3: TGTGCCAGCAGCCCCGGGGCGGGGGGCCGCGTCTACAATGAGCAGTTCTTC. Encoded protein: CASSPGAGGRVYNEQFF. The V gene is TRBV11-2, the J gene TRBJ2-1; 8 positions match TRBD2. The V gene's germline CDR1 is SGHAT and CDR2 FQNNGV. V was clipped by 5 bases and J by 3 bases; unmatched bases: 12. This CDR3 has 17 residues.

This clonotype has just a few counts. The chain links TRBV6-2 or TRBV6-3 to TRBJ2-5; TRBD1 is a possible D gene (6 bases). Germline-derived CDR1 and CDR2 are MNHEY and SVGEGT. V was cut by 7 bases and J by 5 bases, with 20 bases left in between. CDR3 length: 15 residues. CDR3 coding DNA: TGTGCCAGCACCTTACACTCCAGGGGTGGTGAGACCCAGTACTTC. This gives the protein CASTLHSRGGETQYF.

This clonotype was counted at least ten times. The rearrangement uses TRBV4-2 and TRBJ2-1; the match to TRBD2 covers 9 bases. Germline V lookup: CDR1 LGHNA, CDR2 YNFKEQ. There are 14 residues in the CDR3. With V trimmed by 0 bases and J by 9 bases, 3 bases remained unmatched. The CDR3 sequence is CASSQEAGGLEQFF. In DNA, the CDR3 is TGTGCCAGCAGCCAAGAGGCGGGGGGGCTTGAGCAGTTCTTC.

This chain uses TRBV6-5 with TRBJ2-7; D unresolved. The CDR3 has 14 amino acids. From germline, CDR1 is MNHEY and CDR2 SVGAGI. The ends were cut back, 4 bases at V and 0 bases at J, with 10 bases in the middle. The CDR3 DNA reads as TGTGCCAGCAGTTGGCGGCGGATCTCCTACGAGCAGTACTTC. It translates to CASSWRRISYEQYF.

This clonotype appeared a few times. The chain carries TRBV20-1 and TRBJ2-3; 8 bases are shared with TRBD2. Looked up from germline, CDR1 is DFQATT and CDR2 is SNEGSKA (reference sequence). The junction had 4 bases not matched to a gene; V was cut back by 3 bases and J by 2 bases. The CDR3 has 14 residues. CDR3 sequence (DNA): TGCAGTGCTAGCGGTAGCGGGGACACAGATACGCAGTATTTT. Its protein is CSASGSGDTDTQYF.

This chain uses TRBV6-2 or TRBV6-3 with TRBJ2-7; 7 bases fit TRBD2. The germline CDR1 and CDR2 sequences are MNHEY and SVGEGT. The J segment lost 3 bases and the V segment lost 2 bases, leaving 7 bases of the junction unmatched. The CDR3 covers 15 residues. The CDR3 is CASSYTASGHYEQYF. The CDR3 coding sequence is TGTGCCAGCAGTTACACGGCTAGCGGACACTACGAGCAGTACTTC.

This chain uses TRBV5-1 with TRBJ2-2; maybe TRBD1 (6 bases). Germline loops: CDR1 SGHRS, CDR2 YFSETQ. The V gene lost 6 bases and the J gene lost 3 bases, with 15 bases spanning the gap. The CDR3 has 15 residues. In nucleotides, the CDR3 is TGCGCCAGCACGGTTTCACAGGGCTACACCGGGGAGCTGTTTTTT. Translation gives CASTVSQGYTGELFF.

This chain joins TRBV20-1 and TRBJ1-2; no firm D call. The V and J ends lost 3 bases and 2 bases respectively, with 7 bases between them. The CDR3 loop spans 12 amino acids. Germline CDR1 DFQATT, CDR2 SNEGSKA (reference sequence). The chain's CDR3 is CSARGNNYGYTF. CDR3 nucleotide sequence: TGCAGTGCTAGGGGTAACAACTATGGCTACACCTTC.

This clonotype was observed a single time. The V and J genes are TRBV5-6 and TRBJ2-7; D gene ambiguous. Germline loops: CDR1 SGHDT, CDR2 YYEEEE. V was pared by 4 bases and J by 3 bases, with 14 bases between. The length of the CDR3 is 14 residues. Written as DNA, the CDR3 is TGTGCCAGCAGCCCCCGACATCGACTCTACGAGCAGTACTTC. The encoded protein is CASSPRHRLYEQYF.

The V call is TRBV6-2 or TRBV6-3, the J call TRBJ1-5; D gene uncertain. The CDR3 runs to 13 residues. The V gene's germline CDR1 is MNHEY and CDR2 SVGEGT. Trimming left V 3 bases short and J 5 bases short, with 8 bases between. DNA for the CDR3: TGTGCCAGCAGTTATGGGTTGGATCAGCCCCAGCATTTT. Translated, it gives CASSYGLDQPQHF.

Comment on this clonotype: A junction boundary mismatches the germline segment, possibly from a read error. The rearrangement uses TRBV29-1 and TRBJ2-1; the D is unclear. Germline V gives CDR1 SQVTM, CDR2 ANQGSEA. This CDR3 comprises 9 residues. DNA of the CDR3: TGCAGCGCTGAACGGGAGCAGTTCTTC. Amino acid sequence: CSAEREQFF.

This chain connects TRBV20-1 to TRBJ2-1, with D maybe TRBD2 (6 bases). V was clipped by 2 bases and J by 7 bases, with 15 bases between them. Germline CDR1 and CDR2: DFQATT and SNEGSKA (reference sequence). The CDR3 sequence is 14 residues long. CDR3 sequence reads: CSARTSGTRNEQFF. As DNA, the CDR3 is TGCAGTGCTAGAACCTCCGGGACTCGAAATGAGCAGTTCTTC.

The chain carries TRBV11-1 and TRBJ2-7; 13 nucleotides agree with TRBD2. Germline CDR1 is SGHAT and CDR2 is FQDESV (reference sequence). This CDR3 contains 21 residues. Germline trimming cut 3 bases from V and 0 bases from J; bases unmatched to any gene: 17. CDR3 region: CASSFGRTSGSSPRDSYEQYF. CDR3 coding DNA: TGTGCCAGCAGCTTCGGTCGGACTAGCGGGAGTTCTCCAAGGGACTCCTACGAGCAGTACTTC.

In this sample, this clonotype turned up a few times. The genes are TRBV4-3 and TRBJ2-1; TRBD2 is a possible D gene (6 bases). Between the trimmed V and J ends, which lost 1 base and 0 bases, there was a span of 16 bases. CDR1 and CDR2 (germline): LGHNA, YSLEER. This CDR3 has 18 residues. DNA for the CDR3: TGCGCCAGCAGCCAAGCCCCCGGCGGGAAGATCTCCTACAATGAGCAGTTCTTC. Translated, it gives CASSQAPGGKISYNEQFF.

The chain links TRBV4-3 to TRBJ2-7, with D maybe TRBD2 (5 bases). The CDR3 has 15 amino acids. Trimming shortened V by 0 bases and J by 2 bases, and 11 bases separated the two germline ends. From germline, CDR1 is LGHNA and CDR2 YSLEER. CDR3 coding DNA: TGCGCCAGCAGCCAAGATCGGGGAGTCCCCTACGAGCAGTACTTC. Its translation is CASSQDRGVPYEQYF.

This clonotype occurred a few times. This chain links TRBV20-1 with TRBJ2-7; possibly TRBD1 or TRBD2 for D (5 bases each). Germline CDR1 is DFQATT and CDR2 is SNEGSKA (reference sequence). The CDR3 consists of 12 residues. The germline V and J ends were trimmed by 6 bases and 4 bases, with 13 bases remaining between them. The CDR3 here is CSAQRGEYEQYF. The CDR3, as DNA: TGCAGTGCGCAGCGAGGGGAATACGAGCAGTACTTC.

This clonotype was recorded a few times. The chain links TRBV5-5 to TRBJ2-2, with a tentative D call TRBD1 (6 bases). V lost 4 bases and J lost 2, with 12 bases in between. This CDR3 has 15 residues. Germline-derived CDR1 and CDR2 are SGHKS and YYEKEE (reference sequence). The CDR3 loop is CASSPDSLNTGELFF. The CDR3 coding sequence is TGTGCCAGCAGCCCGGACAGCCTAAACACCGGGGAGCTGTTTTTT.

The chain is built from TRBV20-1 and TRBJ2-3; 7 positions match TRBD2. Germline CDR1 is DFQATT and CDR2 is SNEGSKA (reference sequence). The V segment lost 3 bases and the J segment 3 bases; nucleotides outside the gene matches: 3. There are 13 residues in the CDR3. The CDR3 protein is CSARGTTTDTQYF. In DNA form, the CDR3 reads TGCAGTGCTAGGGGGACTACTACAGATACGCAGTATTTT.

The chain carries TRBV18 and TRBJ2-1, with D maybe TRBD1 (6 bases). The CDR3 sequence is 13 residues long. Looked up from germline, CDR1 is KGHSH and CDR2 is LQKENI. V was cut by 3 bases and J by 7 bases, with 10 bases left in between. The CDR3 DNA reads TGTGCCAGCTCACCGAGCAGGGGAAATGAGCAGTTCTTC. Translated: CASSPSRGNEQFF.

Ten or more counts support this clonotype. This chain joins TRBV6-1 and TRBJ2-3; D unclear. Germline CDR1 is MNHNS and CDR2 is SASEGT. This CDR3 region has 14 residues. Trimming took off 8 bases at V and 6 bases at J, with 18 bases between the two ends. This chain's CDR3 is CASWGPPGADTQYF. The CDR3 bases are TGTGCCAGCTGGGGTCCCCCAGGAGCGGATACGCAGTATTTT.

In this sample, this clonotype turned up a few times. This chain connects TRBV5-1 to TRBJ1-1; D gene unclear. The CDR3 has 14 residues. CDR1 SGHRS and CDR2 YFSETQ come from the germline V gene. V gave up 2 bases and J gave up 8 bases, with 16 bases separating them. CDR3 amino acids: CASSFDWVSDEAFF. The CDR3 DNA sequence: TGCGCCAGCAGCTTTGATTGGGTTAGCGACGAAGCTTTCTTT.

The chain combines TRBV5-6 with TRBJ1-6; 7 nucleotides line up with TRBD1. With 4 bases clipped from V and 3 bases from J, the junction kept 13 bases outside the gene matches. The CDR3 extends over 18 amino acids. Germline CDR1 reads SGHDT; CDR2 reads YYEEEE. CDR3 sequence: CASSGSGVWDSYNSPLHF. The CDR3 DNA reads TGTGCCAGCAGCGGGAGTGGGGTATGGGACAGCTATAATTCACCCCTCCACTTT. Drawing the rest from reference TRBV5-6 and TRBJ1-6, the complete variable domain is DAGVTQSPTHLIKTRGQQVTLRCSPKSGHDTVSWYQQALGQGPQFIFQYYEEEERQRGNFPDRFSGHQFPNYSSELNVNALLLGDSALYLCASSGSGVWDSYNSPLHFGNGTRLTVT.

This clonotype was detected many times. This rearrangement joins TRBV6-1 to TRBJ1-4, with 8 positions matching TRBD1. There are 14 residues in the CDR3. Germline lookup yields CDR1 MNHNS and CDR2 SASEGT. The J segment lost 3 bases and the V segment lost 6 bases, leaving 3 bases of the junction unmatched. CDR3 in amino acids: CASSRQGSNEKLFF. CDR3 DNA: TGTGCCAGCAGCCGACAGGGGTCTAATGAAAAACTGTTTTTT.

CDR3 nucleotides: TGTGCCAGCAGTTACAGCGGGAGCAGAGAGACCCAGTACTTC. It is translated as CASSYSGSRETQYF. This rearrangement joins TRBV7-9 to TRBJ2-5; 8 bases match TRBD2. This CDR3 spans 14 amino acids. CDR1 and CDR2 (germline): SEHNR, FQNEAQ (reference sequence). With V trimmed by 6 bases and J by 4 bases, 7 bases remained unmatched.

This clonotype showed up many times. This likely comes from a read error, as the CDR3 has no conserved phenylalanine or tryptophan at its end. The DNA is omitted, as the CDR3 cannot be located on it reliably, and the CDR3 follows TCRdb's listing. J is TRBJ2-7 and V is TRBV6-2 or TRBV6-3; whether TRBD1, the table's D call, matches the DNA was not checked. The germline V gene has CDR1 MNHEY and CDR2 SVGEGT. With termini counted, the CDR3 has 12 amino acids. The chain's CDR3 is CASSLRGTDATL.